This T cell receptor beta chain comes out of a study of T cell responses to AZD1222 COVID-19 vaccine. Clones were sequenced by immunoSEQ multiplex PCR, and TCRdb holds only the in-frame ones, with some missing. The sample lists approximately 100,000 clones, around 84% occurring once. The TCR was taken from an adult in good health. This specimen consisted of peripheral blood, obtained on day 0 of AZD1222 vaccination.

CDR3 protein: CASSQGVGGFGTDTQYF. The CDR3 nucleotides read TGCGCCAGCAGCCAAGGAGTGGGGGGGTTTGGTACAGATACGCAGTATTTT. The chain couples TRBV4-3 to TRBJ2-3, with TRBD2 identical over 7 bases. This CDR3 has 17 amino acids. The V and J ends lost 1 base and 3 bases, in that order; junction bases with no gene match: 10. Germline assignment: CDR1 LGHNA and CDR2 YSLEER.